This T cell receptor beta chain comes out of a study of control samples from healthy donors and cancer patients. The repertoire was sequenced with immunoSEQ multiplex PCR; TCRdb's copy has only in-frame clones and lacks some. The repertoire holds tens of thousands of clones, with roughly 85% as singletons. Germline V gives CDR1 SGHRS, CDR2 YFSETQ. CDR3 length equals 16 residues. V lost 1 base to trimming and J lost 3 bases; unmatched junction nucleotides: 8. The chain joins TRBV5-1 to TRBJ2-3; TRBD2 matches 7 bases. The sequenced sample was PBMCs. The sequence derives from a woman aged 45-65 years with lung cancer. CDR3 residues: CASSLFYAGDTDTQYF. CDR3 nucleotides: TGCGCCAGCAGCTTGTTCTACGCGGGGGATACAGATACGCAGTATTTT.